This T cell receptor (beta chain) originates from a study of vaccination effects on CD4 cells after COVID-19. At the level of the study: Participants got two doses of BNT162b2 or mRNA-1273 vaccine.

Subsequent to a culture period of 10 to 11 days, CD4+ T cells were isolated. This clone was seen only a few times. No antigen is known for it. The CDR3 sequence is 13 residues long. V lost 7 bases and J lost 3; bases outside the gene matches: 4. This table comes from immunoSEQ multiplex PCR, and its TCRdb copy is limited to in-frame clones, with some not included. The table lists more than 35,000 clones, 65% to 70% of them singletons. Study-wide findings and caveats: Common cold coronaviruses were cross-recognized by only 1 of 255 vaccine-induced clones in healthy vaccinees.

The receptor was isolated from a human donor who received a COVID-19 vaccine. The sample here was CD4+ T cells from PBMCs cultured without peptide, taken before COVID-19 vaccination. The chain combines TRBV12-3 or TRBV12-4 with TRBJ1-1; 8 bases map to TRBD1. CDR3 residues: CASTLDRDTEAFF. The CDR3 region has the DNA TGTGCCAGCACCCTGGACAGGGACACTGAAGCTTTCTTT.